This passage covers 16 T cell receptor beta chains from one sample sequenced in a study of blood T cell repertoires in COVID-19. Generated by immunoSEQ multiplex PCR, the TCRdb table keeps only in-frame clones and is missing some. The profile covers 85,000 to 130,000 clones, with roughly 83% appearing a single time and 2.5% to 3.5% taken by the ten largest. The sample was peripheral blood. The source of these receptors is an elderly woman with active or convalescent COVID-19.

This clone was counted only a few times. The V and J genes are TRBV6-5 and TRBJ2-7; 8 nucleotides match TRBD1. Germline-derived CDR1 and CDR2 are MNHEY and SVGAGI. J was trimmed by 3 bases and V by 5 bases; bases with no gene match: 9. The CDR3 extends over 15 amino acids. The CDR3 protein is CASSRPGQVHYEQYF. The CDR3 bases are TGTGCCAGCAGTCGTCCGGGACAGGTCCACTACGAGCAGTACTTC.

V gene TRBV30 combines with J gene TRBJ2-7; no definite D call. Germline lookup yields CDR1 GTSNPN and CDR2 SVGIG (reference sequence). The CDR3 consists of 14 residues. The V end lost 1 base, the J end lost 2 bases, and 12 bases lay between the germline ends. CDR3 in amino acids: CAWSEDFRPYEQYF. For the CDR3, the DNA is TGTGCCTGGAGTGAAGACTTCCGACCCTACGAGCAGTACTTC.

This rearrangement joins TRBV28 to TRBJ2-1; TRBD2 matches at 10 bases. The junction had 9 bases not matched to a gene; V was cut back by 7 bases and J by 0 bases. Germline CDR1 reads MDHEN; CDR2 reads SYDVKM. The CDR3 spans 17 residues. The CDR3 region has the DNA TGTGCCAGCACCGACCTAGCGGGAGCTGGCTCCTACAATGAGCAGTTCTTC. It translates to CASTDLAGAGSYNEQFF.

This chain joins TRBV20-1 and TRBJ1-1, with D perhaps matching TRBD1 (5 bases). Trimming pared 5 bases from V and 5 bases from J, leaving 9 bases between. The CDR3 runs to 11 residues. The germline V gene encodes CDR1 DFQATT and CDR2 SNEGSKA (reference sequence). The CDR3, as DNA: TGCAGTGCTTCAGGGTTAACTGAAGCTTTCTTT. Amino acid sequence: CSASGLTEAFF.

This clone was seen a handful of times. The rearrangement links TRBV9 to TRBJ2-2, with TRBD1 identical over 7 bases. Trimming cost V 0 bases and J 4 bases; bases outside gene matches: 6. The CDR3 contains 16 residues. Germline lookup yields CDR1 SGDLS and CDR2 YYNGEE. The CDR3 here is CASSVGQGVGTGELFF. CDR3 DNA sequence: TGTGCCAGCAGCGTAGGACAGGGTGTTGGCACCGGGGAGCTGTTTTTT.

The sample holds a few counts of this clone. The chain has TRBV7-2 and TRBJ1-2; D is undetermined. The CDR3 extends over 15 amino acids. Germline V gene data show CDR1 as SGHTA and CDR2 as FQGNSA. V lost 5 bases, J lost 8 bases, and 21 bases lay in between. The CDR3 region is CASSPYEVGRKGYTF. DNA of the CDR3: TGTGCCAGCAGCCCCTACGAGGTAGGGAGGAAGGGCTACACCTTC.

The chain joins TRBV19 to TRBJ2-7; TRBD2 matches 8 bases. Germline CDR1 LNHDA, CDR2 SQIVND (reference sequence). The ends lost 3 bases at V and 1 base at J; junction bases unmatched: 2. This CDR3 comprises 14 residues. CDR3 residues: CASSIQRGSYEQYF. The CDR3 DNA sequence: TGTGCCAGTAGTATCCAGCGGGGGTCCTACGAGCAGTACTTC. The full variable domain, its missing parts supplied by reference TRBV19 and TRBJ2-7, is DGGITQSPKYLFRKEGQNVTLSCEQNLNHDAMYWYRQDPGQGLRLIYYSQIVNDFQKGDIAEGYSVSREKKESFPLTVTSAQKNPTAFYLCASSIQRGSYEQYFGPGTRLTVT.

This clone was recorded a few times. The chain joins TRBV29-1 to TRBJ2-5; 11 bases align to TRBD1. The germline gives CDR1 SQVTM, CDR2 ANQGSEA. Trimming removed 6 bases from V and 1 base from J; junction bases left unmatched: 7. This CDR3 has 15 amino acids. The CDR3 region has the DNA TGCAGCGTGACCTCCGGGACAGGGGGCCAAGAGACCCAGTACTTC. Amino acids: CSVTSGTGGQETQYF.

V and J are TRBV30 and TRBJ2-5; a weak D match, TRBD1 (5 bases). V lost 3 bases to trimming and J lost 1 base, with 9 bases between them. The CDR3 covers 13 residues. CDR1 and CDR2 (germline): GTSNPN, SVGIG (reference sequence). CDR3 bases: TGTGCCTGGAGCGTCCAGGGCCAAGAGACCCAGTACTTC. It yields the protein CAWSVQGQETQYF.

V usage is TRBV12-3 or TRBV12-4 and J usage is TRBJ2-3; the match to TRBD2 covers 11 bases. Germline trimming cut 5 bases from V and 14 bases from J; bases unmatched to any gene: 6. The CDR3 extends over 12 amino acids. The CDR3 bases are TGTGCCAGCAGTGCCCGACTAGCGGGGACGTATTTT. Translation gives CASSARLAGTYF.

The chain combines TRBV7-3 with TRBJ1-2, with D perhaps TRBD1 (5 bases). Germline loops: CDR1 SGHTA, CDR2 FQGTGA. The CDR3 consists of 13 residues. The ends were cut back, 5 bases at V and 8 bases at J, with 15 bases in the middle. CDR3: CASSPQPGGGYTF. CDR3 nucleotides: TGTGCCAGCAGCCCTCAACCTGGGGGGGGCTACACCTTC. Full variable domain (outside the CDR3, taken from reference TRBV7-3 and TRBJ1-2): GAGVSQTPSNKVTEKGKYVELRCDPISGHTALYWYRQSLGQGPEFLIYFQGTGAADDSGLPNDRFFAVRPEGSVSTLKIQRTERGDSAVYLCASSPQPGGGYTFGSGTRLTVV.

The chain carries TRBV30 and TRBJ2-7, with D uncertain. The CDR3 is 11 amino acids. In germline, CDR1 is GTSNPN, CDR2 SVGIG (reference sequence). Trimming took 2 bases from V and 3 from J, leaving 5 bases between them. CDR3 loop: CAWSFNYEQYF. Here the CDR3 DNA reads TGTGCCTGGAGTTTCAACTACGAGCAGTACTTC.

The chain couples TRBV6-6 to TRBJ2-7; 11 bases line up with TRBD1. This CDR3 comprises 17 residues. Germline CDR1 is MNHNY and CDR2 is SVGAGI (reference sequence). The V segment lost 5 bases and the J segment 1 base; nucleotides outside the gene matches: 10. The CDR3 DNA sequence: TGTGCCAGCAGTCGCGGGACAGGGGGTATTGGTTCCTACGAGCAGTACTTC. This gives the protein CASSRGTGGIGSYEQYF.

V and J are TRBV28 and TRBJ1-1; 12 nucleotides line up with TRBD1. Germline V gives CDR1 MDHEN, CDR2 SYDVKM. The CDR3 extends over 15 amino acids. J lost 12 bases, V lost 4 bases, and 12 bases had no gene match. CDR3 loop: CASSSPGTGGSKTFF. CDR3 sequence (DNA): TGTGCCAGCAGTTCGCCCGGGACAGGGGGCTCTAAGACTTTCTTT.

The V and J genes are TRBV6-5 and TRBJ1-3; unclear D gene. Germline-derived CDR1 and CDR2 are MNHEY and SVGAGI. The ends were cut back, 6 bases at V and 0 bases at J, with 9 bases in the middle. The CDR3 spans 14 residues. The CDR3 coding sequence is TGTGCCAGCAGGGAGTTATACTCTGGAAACACCATATATTTT. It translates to CASRELYSGNTIYF.

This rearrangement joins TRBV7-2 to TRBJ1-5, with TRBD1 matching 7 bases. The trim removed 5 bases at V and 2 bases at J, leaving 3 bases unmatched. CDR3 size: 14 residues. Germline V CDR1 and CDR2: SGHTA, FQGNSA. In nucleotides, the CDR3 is TGTGCCAGCAGCCCCGACAGGGGCAATCAGCCCCAGCATTTT. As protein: CASSPDRGNQPQHF.